A selection of T cell receptor beta chains follows, all from one sample in a study of Ad26.COV2.S vaccination and SARS-CoV-2 variants. Repertoires were generated with immunoSEQ multiplex PCR, while TCRdb's copy carries only in-frame clones and drops some. The sample contains nearly 95,000 clones, under 90% of which appear only once. The input for sequencing was peripheral blood, taken after recovery from COVID-19. All receptors derive from a human donor who had recovered from COVID-19. The CDR3 runs from the conserved cysteine through the conserved F or W. Each record gives: D gene, J gene, V gene, CDR3 protein, CDR3 DNA. D genes are given only for firm matches.

>-|TRBJ1-6|TRBV12-3/TRBV12-4
CASSLEGNSPLHF
TGTGCCAGCAGTTTAGAAGGGAATTCACCCCTCCACTTT
>-|TRBJ2-5|TRBV18
CASSLTPPRPQGETQYF
TGTGCCAGCTCACTAACACCGCCTAGGCCCCAGGGGGAGACCCAGTACTTC
>-|TRBJ1-1|TRBV11-3
CASSPRRGVTEAFF
TGTGCCAGCAGCCCCCGGCGAGGGGTCACTGAAGCTTTCTTT
>-|TRBJ2-3|TRBV10-2
CASSEGRTDTQYF
TGCGCCAGCAGTGAAGGACGCACAGATACGCAGTATTTT
>-|TRBJ2-2|TRBV12-3/TRBV12-4
CASSLIGAGELFF
TGTGCCAGCAGTTTAATCGGGGCCGGGGAGCTGTTTTTT
>TRBD2|TRBJ2-1|TRBV10-2
CASSEGQPSGRGDEQFF
TGCGCCAGCAGTGAAGGGCAACCTAGCGGAAGGGGAGATGAGCAGTTCTTC
>TRBD1|TRBJ2-7|TRBV28
CASSLDRGTYEQYF
TGTGCCAGCAGTTTGGACAGGGGGACCTACGAGCAGTACTTC
>-|TRBJ2-4|TRBV6-1
CASSEEPWVAKNIQYF
TGTGCCAGCAGTGAAGAGCCGTGGGTAGCCAAAAACATTCAGTACTTC
>TRBD2|TRBJ2-1|TRBV3-1/TRBV3-2
CASSQPGRTSLYNEQFF
TGTGCCAGCAGCCAACCCGGAAGGACTAGCTTGTACAATGAGCAGTTCTTC
>-|TRBJ1-1|TRBV7-9
CASSFPTENTEAFF
TGTGCCAGCAGCTTTCCAACAGAAAACACTGAAGCTTTCTTT
>-|TRBJ1-2|TRBV19
CASTRAGVTYGYTF
TGTGCCAGTACCCGGGCAGGGGTGACCTATGGCTACACCTTC
>TRBD2|TRBJ2-3|TRBV29-1
CSVGSGRAADTQYF
TGCAGCGTGGGTAGCGGGAGGGCGGCAGATACGCAGTATTTT
>-|TRBJ2-3|TRBV25-1
CASSESLGSTDTQYF
TGTGCCAGCAGTGAGAGCCTAGGTAGCACAGATACGCAGTATTTT
>-|TRBJ1-1|TRBV29-1
CSVVAGAMNTEAFF
TGCAGCGTTGTTGCAGGGGCGATGAACACTGAAGCTTTCTTT
>-|TRBJ1-6|TRBV3-1/TRBV3-2
CASSQDYRSPLHF
TGTGCCAGCAGCCAAGACTACCGTTCACCCCTCCACTTT
>TRBD1|TRBJ1-4|TRBV7-9
CASTKTGAHNEKLFF
TGTGCCAGCACCAAAACAGGGGCCCACAATGAAAAACTGTTTTTT
>TRBD1|TRBJ2-1|TRBV9
CASSVRDRRLSSYNEQFF
TGTGCCAGCAGCGTCCGGGACAGGCGATTAAGCTCCTACAATGAGCAGTTCTTC
>-|TRBJ1-1|TRBV27
CASSRPDRNTEAFF
TGTGCCAGCAGTAGACCGGACCGGAACACTGAAGCTTTCTTT
>-|TRBJ2-7|TRBV25-1
CASSEWNRDMELDEQYF
TGTGCCAGCAGTGAATGGAACAGGGATATGGAACTCGACGAGCAGTACTTC
>-|TRBJ1-1|TRBV4-3
CASSQRAAGTEAFF
TGCGCCAGCAGCCAACGCGCAGCAGGCACTGAAGCTTTCTTT